The 2 T cell receptor beta chains below were found in one sample sequenced in a study of T cells in Graves' hyperthyroidism and ophthalmopathy. Amplification of TCR beta CDR3 regions was performed using RNA transcripts as template. A first-round RT-PCR of the TCR CDR3 used the HTBI primer set. TCRdb recomputed calls from the multiplex PCR reads with MiXCR, one row per CDR3 protein. The sample lists about 380,000 distinct CDR3 sequences, around 20% occurring once. Sequencing used blood. The origin of the receptors is a young man with Graves' ophthalmopathy.

The sample holds a few counts of this clonotype. This chain connects TRBV18 to TRBJ1-6; possibly TRBD1 for D (6 bases). This CDR3 is built from 14 residues. From germline, CDR1 is KGHSH and CDR2 LQKENI. V gave up 4 bases and J gave up 6 bases, with 10 bases separating them. The CDR3 region is CASSLDSGNSPLHF. CDR3 bases: TGTGCCAGCTCACTGGACAGCGGTAATTCACCCCTCCACTTT.

This clonotype was seen only a few times. J is TRBJ1-1 and V is TRBV5-5; 7 bases line up with TRBD1. This CDR3 region has 15 residues. Germline assignment: CDR1 SGHKS and CDR2 YYEKEE (reference sequence). The trim removed 3 bases at V and 3 bases at J, leaving 8 bases unmatched. For the CDR3, the DNA is TGTGCCAGCAGCTCCTTCGACAGGGCGGACACTGAAGCTTTCTTT. Translating gives CASSSFDRADTEAFF.